Reported below is one T cell receptor (beta chain). This sample is part of a study of Graves' ophthalmopathy and Graves' hyperthyroidism. Germline V gene sequence: CDR1 SQVTM, CDR2 ANQGSEA. After removal of 8 bases from V and 1 base from J, the junction contained 7 bases not matched to a gene. The CDR3 runs to 13 residues. Amplification of TCR beta CDR3 regions used RNA transcripts. First-round RT-PCR relied on HTBI primers, and a second-round multiplex PCR came next. TCRdb fed the multiplex PCR reads into MiXCR, producing one record per CDR3 protein. The sample includes over a million distinct CDR3 sequences, less than 45% seen only once; the top ten take more than 9.5%.

The sequenced material came from peripheral blood or thyroid tissue (not recorded which). The receptor's source is an adult man with Graves' hyperthyroidism. V gene TRBV29-1 combines with J gene TRBJ1-1; 7 nucleotides line up with TRBD1. CDR3 coding DNA: TGCAGCTTTGGATGGACAGGGAACACTGAAGCTTTCTTT. Its protein is CSFGWTGNTEAFF.